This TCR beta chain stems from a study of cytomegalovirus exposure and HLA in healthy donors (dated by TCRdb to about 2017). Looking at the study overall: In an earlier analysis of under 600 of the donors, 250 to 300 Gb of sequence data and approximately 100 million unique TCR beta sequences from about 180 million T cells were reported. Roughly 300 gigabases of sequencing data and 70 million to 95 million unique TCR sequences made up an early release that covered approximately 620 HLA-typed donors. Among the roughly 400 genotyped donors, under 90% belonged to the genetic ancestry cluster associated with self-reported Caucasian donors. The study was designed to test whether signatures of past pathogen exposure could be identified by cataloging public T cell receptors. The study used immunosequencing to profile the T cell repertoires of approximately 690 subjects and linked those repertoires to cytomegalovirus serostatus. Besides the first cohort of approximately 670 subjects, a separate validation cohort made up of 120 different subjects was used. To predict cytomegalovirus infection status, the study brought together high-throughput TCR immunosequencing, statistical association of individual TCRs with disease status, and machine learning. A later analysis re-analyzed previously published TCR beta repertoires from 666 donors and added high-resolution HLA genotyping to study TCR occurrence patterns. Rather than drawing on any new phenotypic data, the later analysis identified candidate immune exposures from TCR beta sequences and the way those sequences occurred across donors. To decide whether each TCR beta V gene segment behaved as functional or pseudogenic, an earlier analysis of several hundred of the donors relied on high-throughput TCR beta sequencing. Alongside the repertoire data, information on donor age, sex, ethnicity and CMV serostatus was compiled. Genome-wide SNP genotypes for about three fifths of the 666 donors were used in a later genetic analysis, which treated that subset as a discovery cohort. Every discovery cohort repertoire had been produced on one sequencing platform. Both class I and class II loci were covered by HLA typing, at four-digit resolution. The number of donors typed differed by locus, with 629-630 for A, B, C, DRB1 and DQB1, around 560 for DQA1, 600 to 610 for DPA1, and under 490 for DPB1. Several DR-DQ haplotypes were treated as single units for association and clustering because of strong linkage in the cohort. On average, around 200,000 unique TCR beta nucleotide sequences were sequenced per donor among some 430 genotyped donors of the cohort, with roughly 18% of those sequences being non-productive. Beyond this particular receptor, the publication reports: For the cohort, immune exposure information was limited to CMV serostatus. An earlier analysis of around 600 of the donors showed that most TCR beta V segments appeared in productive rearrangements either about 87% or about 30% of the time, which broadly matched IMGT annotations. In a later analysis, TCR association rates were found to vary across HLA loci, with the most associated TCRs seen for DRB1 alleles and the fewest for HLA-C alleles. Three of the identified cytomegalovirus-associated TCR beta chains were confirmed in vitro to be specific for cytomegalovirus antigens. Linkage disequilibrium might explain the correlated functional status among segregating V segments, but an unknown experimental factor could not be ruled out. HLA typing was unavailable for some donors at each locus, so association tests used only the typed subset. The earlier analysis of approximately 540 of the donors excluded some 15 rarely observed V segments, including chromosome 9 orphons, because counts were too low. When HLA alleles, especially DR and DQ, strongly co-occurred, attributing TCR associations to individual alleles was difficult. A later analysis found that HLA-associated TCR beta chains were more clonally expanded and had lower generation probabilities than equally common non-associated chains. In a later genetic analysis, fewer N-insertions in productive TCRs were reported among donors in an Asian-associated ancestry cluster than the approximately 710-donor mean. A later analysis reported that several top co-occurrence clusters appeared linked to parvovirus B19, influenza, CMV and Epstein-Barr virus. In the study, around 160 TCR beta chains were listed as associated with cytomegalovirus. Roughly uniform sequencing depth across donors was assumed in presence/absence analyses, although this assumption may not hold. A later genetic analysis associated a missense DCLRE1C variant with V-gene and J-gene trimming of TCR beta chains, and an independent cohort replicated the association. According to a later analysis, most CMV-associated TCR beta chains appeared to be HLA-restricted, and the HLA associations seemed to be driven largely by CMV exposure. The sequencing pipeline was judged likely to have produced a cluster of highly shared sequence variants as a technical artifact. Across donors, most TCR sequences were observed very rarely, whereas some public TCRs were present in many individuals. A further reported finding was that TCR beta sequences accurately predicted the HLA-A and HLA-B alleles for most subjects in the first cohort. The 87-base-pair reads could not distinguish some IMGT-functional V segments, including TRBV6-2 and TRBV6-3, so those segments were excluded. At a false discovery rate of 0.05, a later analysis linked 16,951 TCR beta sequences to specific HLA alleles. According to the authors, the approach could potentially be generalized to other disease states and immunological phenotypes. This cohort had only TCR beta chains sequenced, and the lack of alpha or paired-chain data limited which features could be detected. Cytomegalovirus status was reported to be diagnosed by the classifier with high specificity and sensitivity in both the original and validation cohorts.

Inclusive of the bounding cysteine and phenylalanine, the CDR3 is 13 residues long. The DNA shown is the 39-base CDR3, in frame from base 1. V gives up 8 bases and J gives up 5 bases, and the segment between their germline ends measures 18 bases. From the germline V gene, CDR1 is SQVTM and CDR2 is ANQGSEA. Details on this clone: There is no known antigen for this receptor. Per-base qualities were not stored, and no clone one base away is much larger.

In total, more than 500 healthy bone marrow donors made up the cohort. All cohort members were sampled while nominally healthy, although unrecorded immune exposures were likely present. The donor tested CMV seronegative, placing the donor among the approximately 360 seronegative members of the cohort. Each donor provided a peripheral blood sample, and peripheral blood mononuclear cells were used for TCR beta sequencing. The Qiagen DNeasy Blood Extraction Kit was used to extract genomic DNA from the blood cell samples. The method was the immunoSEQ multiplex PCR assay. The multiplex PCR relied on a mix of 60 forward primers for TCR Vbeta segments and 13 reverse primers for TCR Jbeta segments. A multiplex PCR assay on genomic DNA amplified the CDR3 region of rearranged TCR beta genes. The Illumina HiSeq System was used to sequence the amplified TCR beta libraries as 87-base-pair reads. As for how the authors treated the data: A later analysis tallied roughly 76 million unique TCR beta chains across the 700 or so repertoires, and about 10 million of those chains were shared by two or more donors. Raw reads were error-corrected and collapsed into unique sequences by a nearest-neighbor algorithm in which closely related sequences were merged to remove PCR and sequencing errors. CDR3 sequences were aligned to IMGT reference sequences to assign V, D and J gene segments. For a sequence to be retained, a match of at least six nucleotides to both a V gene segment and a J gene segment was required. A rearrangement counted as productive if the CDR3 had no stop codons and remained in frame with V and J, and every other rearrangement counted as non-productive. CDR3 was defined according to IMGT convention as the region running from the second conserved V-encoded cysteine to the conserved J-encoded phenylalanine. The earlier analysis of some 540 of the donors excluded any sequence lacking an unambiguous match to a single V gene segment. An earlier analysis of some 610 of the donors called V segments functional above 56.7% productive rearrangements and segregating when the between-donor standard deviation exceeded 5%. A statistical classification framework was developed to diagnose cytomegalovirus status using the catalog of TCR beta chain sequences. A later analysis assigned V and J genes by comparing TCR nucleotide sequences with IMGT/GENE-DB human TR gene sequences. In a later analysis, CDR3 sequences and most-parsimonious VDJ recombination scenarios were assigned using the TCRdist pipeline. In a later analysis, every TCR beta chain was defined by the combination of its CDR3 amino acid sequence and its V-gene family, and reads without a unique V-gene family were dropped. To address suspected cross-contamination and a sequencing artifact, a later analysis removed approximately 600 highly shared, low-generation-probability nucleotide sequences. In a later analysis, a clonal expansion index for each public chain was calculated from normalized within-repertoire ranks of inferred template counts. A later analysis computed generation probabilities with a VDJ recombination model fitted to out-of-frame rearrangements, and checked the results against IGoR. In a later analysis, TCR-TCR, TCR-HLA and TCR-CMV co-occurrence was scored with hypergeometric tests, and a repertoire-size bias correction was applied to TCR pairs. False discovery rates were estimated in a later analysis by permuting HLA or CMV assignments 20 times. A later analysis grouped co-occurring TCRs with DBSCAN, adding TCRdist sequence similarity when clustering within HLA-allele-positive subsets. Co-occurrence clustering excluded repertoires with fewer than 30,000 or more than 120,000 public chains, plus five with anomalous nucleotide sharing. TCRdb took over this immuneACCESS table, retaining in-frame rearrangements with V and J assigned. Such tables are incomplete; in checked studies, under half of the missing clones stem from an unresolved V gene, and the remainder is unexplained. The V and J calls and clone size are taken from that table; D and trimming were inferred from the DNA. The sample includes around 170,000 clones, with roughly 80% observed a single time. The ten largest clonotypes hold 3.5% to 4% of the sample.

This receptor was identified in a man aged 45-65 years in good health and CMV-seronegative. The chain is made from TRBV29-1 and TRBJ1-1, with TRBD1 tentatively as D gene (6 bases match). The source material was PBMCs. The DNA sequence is TGCAGCCCTTTTTCGGGGGGCAAGACTGAAGCTTTCTTT. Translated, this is CSPFSGGKTEAFF.